Below are 13 T cell receptor beta chains sequenced from a single sample in a study of technical replicates of blood from a handful of donors. TCRdb keeps only in-frame clones here, not all; method: immunoSEQ multiplex PCR. The sample lists 70,000 to 95,000 clones; more than 90% were seen once. The sample taken for sequencing was T cells isolated from PBMCs. The receptors shown here come from a human donor in good health. Some clones in this sample may be carry-over from other donors' samples.

The V call is TRBV5-1, the J call TRBJ2-5; 7 bases are a match to TRBD1. The ends lost 4 bases at V and 1 base at J; junction bases unmatched: 7. The CDR3 sequence is 15 residues long. Per germline, CDR1 SGHRS and CDR2 YFSETQ. The CDR3 sequence: CASSLGTAGQETQYF. CDR3 bases: TGCGCCAGCAGCCTAGGGACAGCCGGCCAAGAGACCCAGTACTTC. Supplemented by reference TRBV5-1 and TRBJ2-5, the full variable domain reads KAGVTQTPRYLIKTRGQQVTLSCSPISGHRSVSWYQQTPGQGLQFLFEYFSETQRNKGNFPGRFSGRQFSNSRSEMNVSTLELGDSALYLCASSLGTAGQETQYFGPGTRLLVL.

This clone was picked up one time. This chain uses TRBV11-3 with TRBJ2-1; TRBD2 agrees at 8 bases. The germline gives CDR1 SGHNT, CDR2 YENEEA. The CDR3 is 15 amino acids. V lost 2 bases and J lost 10; bases outside the gene matches: 10. The CDR3 reads CASSLTGAGEKEQFF. The CDR3 DNA reads TGTGCCAGCAGCTTAACTGGAGCGGGAGAGAAGGAGCAGTTCTTC.

This clone appeared once. This chain uses TRBV6-1 with TRBJ1-1, with D uncertain. Deletions cut 6 bases from V and 2 bases from J, with 7 bases between. The germline V gene has CDR1 MNHNS and CDR2 SASEGT. CDR3 size: 12 residues. DNA of the CDR3: TGTGCCAGCAGAGACATCAACACTGAAGCTTTCTTT. Residues: CASRDINTEAFF.

This sequence joins TRBV11-2 and TRBJ2-1, with 8 nucleotides matching TRBD1. J was trimmed by 9 bases and V by 1 base; bases with no gene match: 11. The germline V gene encodes CDR1 SGHAT and CDR2 FQNNGV. The CDR3 runs 16 residues. The CDR3 loop is CASSLGPGTGFPEQFF. The CDR3 region has the DNA TGTGCCAGCAGCTTAGGTCCCGGGACAGGTTTCCCTGAGCAGTTCTTC.

V usage is TRBV6-5 and J usage is TRBJ2-7; 8 nucleotides agree with TRBD2. From germline, CDR1 is MNHEY and CDR2 SVGAGI. The trim removed 1 base at V and 5 bases at J, leaving 4 bases unmatched. This CDR3 has 14 amino acids. CDR3 bases: TGTGCCAGCAGTTACTATGATAGCGGGAACGAGCAGTACTTC. Encoded protein: CASSYYDSGNEQYF.

This sequence joins TRBV30 and TRBJ2-1, with TRBD2 matching over 8 bases. This CDR3 comprises 18 residues. The germline V gene encodes CDR1 GTSNPN and CDR2 SVGIG (reference sequence). V was pared by 1 base and J by 6 bases, with 17 bases of the junction left unmatched. In nucleotides, the CDR3 is TGTGCCTGGAGTGGAGTAGCGGGAAGGTCTTTTTTAGGCAATGAGCAGTTCTTC. It codes for CAWSGVAGRSFLGNEQFF.

In its sample, this clone was seen a few times. This sequence joins TRBV19 and TRBJ2-7; maybe TRBD2 (6 bases). Germline CDR1 LNHDA, CDR2 SQIVND (reference sequence). Trimming took off 5 bases at V and 6 bases at J, with 8 bases between the two ends. CDR3 length equals 11 residues. The CDR3 reads CASSLEGEQYF. The CDR3 DNA follows: TGTGCCAGTAGTTTGGAGGGCGAGCAGTACTTC.

The V gene is TRBV27, the J gene TRBJ2-7; 8 bases match TRBD2. Per germline, CDR1 MNHEY and CDR2 SMNVEV (reference sequence). Unmatched junction bases numbered 5, after V lost 2 bases and J lost 2 bases. The CDR3 consists of 15 residues. The CDR3 is CASSLGSGSPYEQYF. In DNA, the CDR3 is TGTGCCAGCAGTTTAGGGAGCGGGAGCCCCTACGAGCAGTACTTC.

V usage is TRBV5-4 and J usage is TRBJ2-4; TRBD1 agrees at 9 bases. The CDR3 sequence is 16 residues long. Per germline, CDR1 SGHNT and CDR2 YYREEE (reference sequence). V lost 4 bases and J lost 1; bases outside the gene matches: 6. This chain's CDR3 is CASSAQGAAAKNIQYF. The CDR3, as DNA: TGTGCCAGCAGCGCACAGGGGGCTGCGGCCAAAAACATTCAGTACTTC.

This rearrangement joins TRBV10-1 to TRBJ2-7, with TRBD2 identical over 11 bases. Germline CDR1 WNHNN, CDR2 SYGVQD (reference sequence). The CDR3 is 14 residues long. V was pared by 5 bases and J by 1 base, with 1 base of the junction left unmatched. This CDR3 reads CASSRTSGSYEQYF. Written as DNA, the CDR3 is TGCGCCAGCAGTAGGACTAGCGGGTCCTACGAGCAGTACTTC.

This clone appeared once. The CDR3 reads CASSYRSGTSFHNEQFF. The CDR3 DNA reads as TGTGCCAGCAGCTACCGGTCCGGGACTAGTTTTCACAATGAGCAGTTCTTC. The chain has TRBV7-9 and TRBJ2-1, with 8 bases matching TRBD2. Unmatched junction bases numbered 13, after V lost 4 bases and J lost 5 bases. The CDR3 is 17 amino acids. CDR1 SEHNR and CDR2 FQNEAQ come from the germline V gene (reference sequence).

The chain joins TRBV10-3 to TRBJ2-7; TRBD2 matches 8 bases. The J segment lost 3 bases and the V segment lost 0 bases, leaving 7 bases of the junction unmatched. This CDR3 region has 16 residues. CDR1 ENHRY and CDR2 SYGVKD come from the germline V gene. CDR3 DNA sequence: TGTGCCATCAGTGAGTCTCAGCGGGAGCTTAACTACGAGCAGTACTTC. Its protein product is CAISESQRELNYEQYF.

The chain is built from TRBV21-1 and TRBJ1-6; the D call of TRBD1 is as the table states it, not checked on the DNA. TRBV21-1 corresponds to a pseudogene. This CDR3 is 18 amino acids long. CDR3 loop: CASSKCRGDRTFNSPLHF. Here the CDR3 DNA reads TGTGCCAGCAGCAAATGCAGGGGCGATCGGACATTCAATTCACCCCTCCACTTT.